Here is one T cell receptor beta chain with its context. Original methodology: Cell counts per sample came from amplifying reference gene primers. Produced via immunoSEQ multiplex PCR; TCRdb's table is partial and in-frame only. V, J and clone size are taken as reported in that table, and D and trimming were inferred from the DNA itself. This table holds 200,000 to 300,000 clones, 75% to 90% found once. CDR1 is SQVTM and CDR2 is ANQGSEA in the germline V gene. The CDR3 length is 14 residues. The V gene lost 7 bases and the J gene lost 0 bases, with 15 bases spanning the gap. The data were obtained in a study of blood T cell repertoires in COVID-19. Study-wide context: Material from acute and convalescent COVID-19 was sourced from the United States, Italy and Spain. The analysed material was cDNA or gDNA that came from T cells, B-cell-depleted T cells, or PBMCs.

This TCR was recovered from a woman between 40 and 50 years old who had recovered from COVID-19. The chain uses TRBV29-1 and TRBJ1-2, with D perhaps matching TRBD1 (5 bases). Input material: peripheral blood. Written as DNA, the CDR3 is TGCAGCGCCCACCGCGGGACGGCTAACTATGGCTACACCTTC. Its translation is CSAHRGTANYGYTF.